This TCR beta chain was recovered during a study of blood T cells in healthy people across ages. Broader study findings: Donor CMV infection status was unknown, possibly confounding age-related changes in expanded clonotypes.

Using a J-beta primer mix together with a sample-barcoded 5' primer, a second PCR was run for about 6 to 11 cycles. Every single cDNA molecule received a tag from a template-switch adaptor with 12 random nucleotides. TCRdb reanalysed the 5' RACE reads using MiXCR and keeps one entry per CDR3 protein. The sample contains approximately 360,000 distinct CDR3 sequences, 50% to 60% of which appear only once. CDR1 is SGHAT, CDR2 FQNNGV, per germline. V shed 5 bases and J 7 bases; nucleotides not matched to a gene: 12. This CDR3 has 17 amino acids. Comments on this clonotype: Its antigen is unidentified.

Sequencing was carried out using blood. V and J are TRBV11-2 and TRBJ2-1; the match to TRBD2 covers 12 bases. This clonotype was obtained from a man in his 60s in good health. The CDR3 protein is CASSPLAGGLISNEQFF. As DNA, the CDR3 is TGTGCCAGCAGCCCTCTAGCGGGAGGGCTTATTTCGAATGAGCAGTTCTTC.